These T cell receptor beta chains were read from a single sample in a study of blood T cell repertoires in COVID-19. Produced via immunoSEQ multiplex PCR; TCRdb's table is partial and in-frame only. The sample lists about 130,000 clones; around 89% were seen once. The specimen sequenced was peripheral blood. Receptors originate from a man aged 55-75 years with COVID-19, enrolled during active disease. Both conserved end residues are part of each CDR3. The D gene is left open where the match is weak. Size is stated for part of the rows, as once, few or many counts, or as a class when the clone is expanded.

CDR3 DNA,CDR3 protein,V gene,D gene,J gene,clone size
TGCGCCAGCAGCCATGTCACAGGGGGCACTGAAGCTTTCTTT,CASSHVTGGTEAFF,TRBV4-3,TRBD1,TRBJ1-1,NA
TGTGCCAGCAGGAGGTCCTACGGGAACTATGGCTACACCTTC,CASRRSYGNYGYTF,TRBV28,NA,TRBJ1-2,NA
TGTGCCAGTAGTATCGCCGGCTTGACCATCGGATTAGCCGAGCAGTACTTC,CASSIAGLTIGLAEQYF,TRBV19,NA,TRBJ2-7,NA
TGTGCCAGCAGTACATGGCAGGGTTCGAGGGAGACCCAGTACTTC,CASSTWQGSRETQYF,TRBV28,NA,TRBJ2-5,NA
TGCAGCGTTCGACAGGGGGCCGGGACCCAGTACTTC,CSVRQGAGTQYF,TRBV29-1,TRBD1,TRBJ2-5,NA
TGTGCCAGCAGTTTACTAGGGACAGGGGTCAAAGTCTTTGAAGCTTTCTTT,CASSLLGTGVKVFEAFF,TRBV28,TRBD1,TRBJ1-1,NA
TGTGCCAGCAGTGAATATGGGGCCGCGAGAAGCGGGGAGCTGTTTTTT,CASSEYGAARSGELFF,TRBV2,NA,TRBJ2-2,NA
TGTGCCAGTAAGACCGGGACAGGGTCTAATTTATTAGACTATGGCTACACCTTC,CASKTGTGSNLLDYGYTF,TRBV19,TRBD1,TRBJ1-2,few
TGTGCCAGTAGTATAGGCCCCGGTACAGGGACAAATCAGCCCCAGCATTTT,CASSIGPGTGTNQPQHF,TRBV19,NA,TRBJ1-5,once
TGTGCCAGCAGCATGTTAGCGGGGGGCACCTACGAGCAGTACTTC,CASSMLAGGTYEQYF,TRBV27,TRBD2,TRBJ2-7,NA
TGTGCCAGCAGCTTAGACAGGGCCACAGATACGCAGTATTTT,CASSLDRATDTQYF,TRBV11-2,NA,TRBJ2-3,NA
TGTGCCAGCAGCCTCACAGGACAGGGTAGCACAGATACGCAGTATTTT,CASSLTGQGSTDTQYF,TRBV7-3,TRBD1,TRBJ2-3,NA
TGTGCCAGCAGTCCCGACAGGGCACAGCCCCAGCATTTT,CASSPDRAQPQHF,TRBV6-5,TRBD1,TRBJ1-5,NA
TGTGCCAGCAGCTTGGATCAGGGGGGTAGGGAGCAGTACTTC,CASSLDQGGREQYF,TRBV5-4,NA,TRBJ2-7,NA
TGCAGTGCTAGTCCGGGACAGGCCCGCTACGAGCAGTACTTC,CSASPGQARYEQYF,TRBV20-1,TRBD1,TRBJ2-7,once
TGTGCCAGCTCGAACGACAGGGGGGACAATCAGCCCCAGCATTTT,CASSNDRGDNQPQHF,TRBV18,TRBD1,TRBJ1-5,NA
TGTGCCAGCAGTCTTTGGACAGGCTTTAGCTCCTATAATTCACCCCTCCACTTT,CASSLWTGFSSYNSPLHF,TRBV27,TRBD1,TRBJ1-6,NA
TGTGCCAGCAGCTCATCCGGACAGGGAGAACGTCAGCCCCAGCATTTT,CASSSSGQGERQPQHF,TRBV5-6,TRBD1,TRBJ1-5,NA
TGTGCCAGCAGTTACGGGGACTACTATAATTCACCCCTCCACTTT,CASSYGDYYNSPLHF,TRBV6-2/TRBV6-3,NA,TRBJ1-6,NA
TGTGCCAGCAGCCGGGACACTTATGGCTACACCTTC,CASSRDTYGYTF,TRBV14,NA,TRBJ1-2,NA
TGTGCCAGCTCATCGGGACAGGGGGCTTATGGCTACACCTTC,CASSSGQGAYGYTF,TRBV18,TRBD1,TRBJ1-2,few
TGTGCCAGCAGCGTAGCGGTTAGCGGGGGGAGTCGGTATTTT,CASSVAVSGGSRYF,TRBV9,TRBD2,TRBJ2-3,NA
TGTGCCAGCATCCCAGGGGGTAGTTCCTACGAGCAGTACTTC,CASIPGGSSYEQYF,TRBV6-5,TRBD1,TRBJ2-7,NA
TGCGCCAGCAGCTCCACTAACACGGCCCCGCCCGTCTCTGGAAACACCATATATTTT,CASSSTNTAPPVSGNTIYF,TRBV5-1,NA,TRBJ1-3,NA
TGCGCCAGCAGCCCGGACTACCCAACAGATACGCAGTATTTT,CASSPDYPTDTQYF,TRBV5-1,NA,TRBJ2-3,NA
TGTGCCAGCAGCGCTTCCGAGGGCTCTGGCATTCAGTACTTC,CASSASEGSGIQYF,TRBV5-5,NA,TRBJ2-4,NA
TGTGCCAGCAGTTCTGAGGGACAGGGCAACAATGAGCAGTTCTTC,CASSSEGQGNNEQFF,TRBV6-6,TRBD1,TRBJ2-1,NA
TGTGCCTGGAGTGTACAGGGTGGAGGATTAAGTAGAAACACCATATATTTT,CAWSVQGGGLSRNTIYF,TRBV30,NA,TRBJ1-3,NA